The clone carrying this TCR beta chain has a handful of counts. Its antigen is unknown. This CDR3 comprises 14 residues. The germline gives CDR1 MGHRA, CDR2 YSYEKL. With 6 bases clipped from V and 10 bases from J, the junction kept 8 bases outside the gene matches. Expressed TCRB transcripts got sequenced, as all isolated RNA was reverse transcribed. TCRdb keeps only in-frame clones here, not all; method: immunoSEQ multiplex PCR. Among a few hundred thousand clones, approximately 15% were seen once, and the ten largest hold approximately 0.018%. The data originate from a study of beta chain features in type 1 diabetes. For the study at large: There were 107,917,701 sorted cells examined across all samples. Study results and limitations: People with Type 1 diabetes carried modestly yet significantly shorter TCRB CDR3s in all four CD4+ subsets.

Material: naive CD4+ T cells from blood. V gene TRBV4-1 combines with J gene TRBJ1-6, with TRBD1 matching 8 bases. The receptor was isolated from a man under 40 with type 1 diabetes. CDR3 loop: CASRQGQVGSPLHF. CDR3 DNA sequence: TGCGCCAGCAGGCAGGGACAGGTTGGCTCACCCCTCCACTTT.